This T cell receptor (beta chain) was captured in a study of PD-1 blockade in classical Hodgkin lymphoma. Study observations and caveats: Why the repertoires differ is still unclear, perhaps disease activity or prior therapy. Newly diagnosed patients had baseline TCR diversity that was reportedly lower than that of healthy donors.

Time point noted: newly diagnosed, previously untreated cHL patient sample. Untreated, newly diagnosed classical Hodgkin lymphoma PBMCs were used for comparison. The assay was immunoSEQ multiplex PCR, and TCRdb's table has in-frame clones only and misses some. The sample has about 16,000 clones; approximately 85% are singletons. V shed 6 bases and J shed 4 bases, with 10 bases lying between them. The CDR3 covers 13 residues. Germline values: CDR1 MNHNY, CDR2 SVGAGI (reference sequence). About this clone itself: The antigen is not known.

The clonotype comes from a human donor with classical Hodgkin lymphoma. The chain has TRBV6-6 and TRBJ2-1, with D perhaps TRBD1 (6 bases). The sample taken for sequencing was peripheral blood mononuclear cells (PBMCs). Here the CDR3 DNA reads TGTGCCAGCAGACGGACAGAATACAATGAGCAGTTCTTC. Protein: CASRRTEYNEQFF.